This TCR beta chain was sequenced during a study of OX40 agonist ivuxolimab in advanced cancers. Looking at the study overall: Ivuxolimab, which is an agonistic anti-OX40 (CD134) antibody, was administered to the patients. Subjects had a mean age of about 65 years, with a range of 23 to 79; less than 90% were male. Treatment received earlier with anti-PD-1, anti-PD-L1 or anti-CTLA-4 agents was allowed, and 40% had some.

The V gene end was trimmed by 4 bases and the J gene end by 4 bases; junction bases not matched to a gene: 8. Germline V gives CDR1 MNHNS, CDR2 SASEGT. The CDR3 covers 15 residues. Method: immunoSEQ multiplex PCR; TCRdb's copy keeps in-frame clones and lacks some. The sample shows around 26,000 clones, 65% to 80% of them seen only once. It was autoimmune disease history or systemic immunosuppression that excluded patients. This sample comprised CD4+ or CD8+ T cells sorted from blood, obtained in a trial of the OX40 agonist ivuxolimab. This sequence originates from an adult with an advanced solid tumor such as melanoma, head and neck, liver or kidney cancer. The chain combines TRBV6-1 with TRBJ2-7, with 9 bases identical to TRBD1. DNA for the CDR3: TGTGCCAGCAGTGGATCGGGACAGGGACTGTACGAGCAGTACTTC. Translated: CASSGSGQGLYEQYF.